The clone carrying this TCR beta chain was detected only a few times. The sample comes from a study of blood T cells in healthy people across ages. The V end lost 3 bases, the J end lost 10 bases, and 10 bases lay between the germline ends. This CDR3 region has 12 residues. Alongside a J-beta primer mix, a sample-barcoded 5' primer served in a second PCR lasting about 7 to 11 cycles. TCRdb re-derived calls from the 5' RACE reads in MiXCR, one entry per CDR3 protein. Here the sample spans more than 500,000 distinct CDR3 sequences, about a quarter being singletons. These data were likewise used in another study, on T cells of mothers and their children.

The origin of this receptor is a boy under 10 years old in good health. The rearrangement links TRBV12-3 or TRBV12-4 to TRBJ2-1; D might be TRBD2 (5 bases). Source material: blood. CDR3 in DNA: TGTGCCAGCAGTTTTCTAGCACTCGAGCAGTTCTTC. Amino acids: CASSFLALEQFF.